This note documents a single T cell receptor (beta chain) sequence. Its target is unknown. The data were obtained in a study of T cell repertoires in cytomegalovirus infection. Study summary: TCR beta signatures that were public indicated CMV infection and matching HLA type. General observations from the study: Dominating the ex vivo response were HLA-C-restricted CMV-specific TCR beta clonotypes.

In germline, CDR1 is LNHNV, CDR2 YYDKDF (reference sequence). The length of the CDR3 is 16 residues. The junction had 8 bases not matched to a gene; V was cut back by 2 bases and J by 3 bases. TCRdb re-derived calls from the reads in MiXCR, one entry per CDR3 protein. The sample contains more than 350,000 distinct CDR3 sequences, roughly 30% of which appear only once. This TCR derives from a human donor in good health (CMV status not recorded). Some clones in this sample may be carry-over from other donors' samples. The gene calls are TRBV15 and TRBJ2-3; TRBD1 matches at 7 bases. The source material was PBMCs. This CDR3 is CATSRSGQDGTDTQYF. In DNA, the CDR3 is TGTGCCACCAGCAGATCAGGACAGGATGGGACAGATACGCAGTATTTT.